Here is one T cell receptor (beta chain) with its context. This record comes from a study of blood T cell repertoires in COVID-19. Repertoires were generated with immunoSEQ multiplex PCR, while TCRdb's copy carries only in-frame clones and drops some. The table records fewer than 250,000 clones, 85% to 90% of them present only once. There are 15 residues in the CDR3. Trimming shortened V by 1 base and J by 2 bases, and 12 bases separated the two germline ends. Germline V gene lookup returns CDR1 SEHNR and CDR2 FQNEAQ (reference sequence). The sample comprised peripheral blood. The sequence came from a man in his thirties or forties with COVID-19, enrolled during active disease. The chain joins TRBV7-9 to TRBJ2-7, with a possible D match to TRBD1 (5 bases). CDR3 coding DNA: TGTGCCAGCAGCTTAGATCGGACATCAACCTACGAGCAGTACTTC. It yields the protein CASSLDRTSTYEQYF.